These T cell receptor beta chains were read from a single sample in a study of blood T cell repertoires in COVID-19. Sequencing was performed with immunoSEQ multiplex PCR; in TCRdb, only in-frame clones are kept and a portion is missing. This table holds about 210,000 clones, 65% to 85% found once. Sequencing was done on a sample of peripheral blood. These receptors originate from a woman in her 50s with acute or convalescent COVID-19. The CDR3 runs from the conserved cysteine through the conserved F or W. D genes are given only for firm matches. Clone size is not always given. Where it is, it says once, few, many or a class for expanded clones.

J gene,CDR3 length,clone size,D gene,V gene,CDR3 DNA,CDR3 protein
TRBJ2-7,15,-,-,TRBV5-1,TGCGCCAGCCGAATACGTGGGGCCCAGTCCTACGAGCAGTACTTC,CASRIRGAQSYEQYF
TRBJ2-4,17,-,TRBD2,TRBV7-2,TGTGCCAGTAGGGCCGGGACTAGCGGGAGAAGGGGAAACATTCAGTACTTC,CASRAGTSGRRGNIQYF
TRBJ1-1,13,-,TRBD1,TRBV11-2,TGTGCCAGCAGCCGGGACAGAGACACTGAAGCTTTCTTT,CASSRDRDTEAFF
TRBJ2-5,14,-,-,TRBV6-5,TGTGCCAGCAGCTACCTAGGAGCTCAAGAGACCCAGTACTTC,CASSYLGAQETQYF
TRBJ1-1,13,-,TRBD1,TRBV15,TGTGCCACCAGCATTAGACAGGGGGCGACAGCTTTCTTT,CATSIRQGATAFF
TRBJ2-1,14,-,-,TRBV2,TGTGCCAGCGCCGGGACTGGGGATTGGAGTGAGCAGTTCTTC,CASAGTGDWSEQFF
TRBJ2-3,15,-,TRBD2,TRBV5-4,TGTGCCAGCAGCCCTGGGACTAGCGGCACAGATACGCAGTATTTT,CASSPGTSGTDTQYF
TRBJ1-2,15,-,TRBD1,TRBV10-3,TGTGCCATCAGTGGGACAGGGGGTTTCAACTATGGCTACACCTTC,CAISGTGGFNYGYTF
TRBJ2-1,18,-,TRBD2,TRBV30,TGTGCCTGGAGGTACCCGGGACTAGCGGGAGGGCCCTCAAATGAGCAGTTCTTC,CAWRYPGLAGGPSNEQFF
TRBJ2-3,12,-,-,TRBV3-1/TRBV3-2,TGTGCCAGCAGCCGACTGGCAGATACGCAGTATTTT,CASSRLADTQYF
TRBJ2-7,12,few,-,TRBV6-4,TGTGCCAGCAGACTAGACCCCTCCGAGCAGTACTTC,CASRLDPSEQYF
TRBJ1-2,13,-,-,TRBV27,TGTGCCAGCAGGAACAGGAACGACTATGGCTACACCTTC,CASRNRNDYGYTF
TRBJ1-2,13,-,TRBD1,TRBV6-6,TGTGCCAGCAGGTGGGACAGCAACTATGGCTACACCTTC,CASRWDSNYGYTF
TRBJ2-7,14,-,TRBD1,TRBV28,TGTGCCAGCAGTGGGACAGGGGTCTCCTACGAGCAGTACTTC,CASSGTGVSYEQYF
TRBJ1-2,13,-,-,TRBV6-6,TGTGCCAGCAGTTACGGGCAGATCTATGGCTACACCTTC,CASSYGQIYGYTF
TRBJ1-2,12,-,-,TRBV28,TGTGCCAGCAGTTTCGCAGGGTTGGGCTACACCTTC,CASSFAGLGYTF
TRBJ2-7,15,-,TRBD2,TRBV29-1,TGCAGCGTTGAAGTGCTAGCGGGAGAGGATGGCGAGCAGTACTTC,CSVEVLAGEDGEQYF
TRBJ2-7,16,-,TRBD2,TRBV10-3,TGTGCCATCAGTGAGTCCTTCACCGGGACTAGAAACGAGCAGTACTTC,CAISESFTGTRNEQYF
TRBJ2-7,17,-,TRBD2,TRBV28,TGTGCCAGCAGTTTATCCGCGACGACTAGCGGGGGCTACGAGCAGTACTTC,CASSLSATTSGGYEQYF
TRBJ2-5,15,-,TRBD2,TRBV3-1/TRBV3-2,TGTGCCAGCAGCCAAGAAGGCGGGAGGGCCGAGACCCAGTACTTC,CASSQEGGRAETQYF
TRBJ2-2,17,-,TRBD2,TRBV12-5,TGTGCTAGTGGTGGACTAGCGGGAGGACTGAACACCGGGGAGCTGTTTTTT,CASGGLAGGLNTGELFF
TRBJ2-3,17,-,TRBD2,TRBV7-2,TGTGCCAGCAGCTTAGGAGTGGCTAGCGGGAGTGCAGATACGCAGTATTTT,CASSLGVASGSADTQYF
TRBJ2-3,18,-,-,TRBV6-1,TGTGCCAGCAGTGGCCTTTCCGGGGGATCAAGGTACACAGATACGCAGTATTTT,CASSGLSGGSRYTDTQYF
TRBJ1-2,17,-,-,TRBV28,TGTGCCAGCAGGTCGACCACCACAGGGCCCGTTAACTATGGCTACACCTTC,CASRSTTTGPVNYGYTF
TRBJ2-7,19,-,TRBD2,TRBV5-1,TGCGCCAGCAGCTTGGCCCCGTCCAGGGGCGGGGGGAGCTCCTACGAGCAGTACTTC,CASSLAPSRGGGSSYEQYF
TRBJ1-1,14,-,-,TRBV10-2,TGCGCCAGCAGTGTATCGGAGGTGAACACTGAAGCTTTCTTT,CASSVSEVNTEAFF
TRBJ1-1,13,-,-,TRBV11-2,TGTGCCAGCAGAAACCAACCCGGGACTGAAGCTTTCTTT,CASRNQPGTEAFF
TRBJ2-5,16,few,TRBD2,TRBV24-1,TGTGCCACCAGTGATTTGGAGTCCGGCGGGGGAGAGACCCAGTACTTC,CATSDLESGGGETQYF
TRBJ1-2,14,few,-,TRBV3-1/TRBV3-2,TGTGCCAGCAGCCACGAGGGGGTGAGCTATGGCTACACCTTC,CASSHEGVSYGYTF
TRBJ2-1,13,-,-,TRBV2,TGTGCCAGCAGTGATGAGATCTACAATGAGCAGTTCTTC,CASSDEIYNEQFF
TRBJ1-2,13,-,-,TRBV5-1,TGCGCCAGCAGCTTGGCCCAGGGTCGGGGCTACACCTTC,CASSLAQGRGYTF
TRBJ2-7,13,-,-,TRBV21-1,TGTGCCAGCAGCAATGGCGGGAGGGGCGAGCAGTACTTC,CASSNGGRGEQYF
TRBJ2-7,16,-,TRBD1,TRBV27,TGTGCCAGCAGTTTATCTCGGGCAGGGGGCGTATACGAGCAGTACTTC,CASSLSRAGGVYEQYF
TRBJ2-1,11,-,-,TRBV15,TGTGCCACCAGCAGCAGCAATGAGCAGTTCTTC,CATSSSNEQFF
TRBJ1-3,15,-,-,TRBV18,TGTGCCAGCTCACCACCGGGAGGGGCTGGAAACACCATATATTTT,CASSPPGGAGNTIYF
TRBJ1-5,17,once,TRBD1,TRBV19,TGTGCCAGTAGTACCACCGGACAGGTTGGACGCAATCAGCCCCAGCATTTT,CASSTTGQVGRNQPQHF
TRBJ2-2,17,-,-,TRBV6-1,TGTGCCAGCAGTGCATCTGCGGGGAGGAAAGGAACCGGGGAGCTGTTTTTT,CASSASAGRKGTGELFF
TRBJ2-7,15,few,-,TRBV20-1,TGCAGTGCTAGTCTAACGTCTAGCGACGCCTACGAGCAGTACTTC,CSASLTSSDAYEQYF
TRBJ2-2,15,-,TRBD2,TRBV10-3,TGTGCCATCAGCCGAACGAATCTAGCGGGAGGGAAGCTGTTTTTT,CAISRTNLAGGKLFF
TRBJ2-1,15,many,-,TRBV2,TGTGCCAGCAGCGAGACAGCCCCCTCCTACAATGAGCAGTTCTTC,CASSETAPSYNEQFF
TRBJ1-2,13,-,-,TRBV6-1,TGTGCCAGCAGTGAAAGCGGAAACTATGGCTACACCTTC,CASSESGNYGYTF
TRBJ1-1,16,-,-,TRBV7-8,TGTGCCAGCAGCAAAAACCCCTCCACAGGGAACACTGAAGCTTTCTTT,CASSKNPSTGNTEAFF
TRBJ1-2,17,-,-,TRBV24-1,TGTGCCACCAGTGAGGACCCCACCACCGGGGGGAACTATGGCTACACCTTC,CATSEDPTTGGNYGYTF
TRBJ1-1,11,-,TRBD1,TRBV6-5,TGTGCCAGCAGAACGACAGGGGAAGCTTTCTTT,CASRTTGEAFF
TRBJ2-3,16,-,TRBD1,TRBV27,TGTGCCAGCAGTCCTCCGGGACAGGGGCGGACAGATACGCAGTATTTT,CASSPPGQGRTDTQYF
TRBJ1-6,14,-,-,TRBV28,TGTGCCAGCAGTTTACAGGGTAGGAATTCACCCCTCCACTTT,CASSLQGRNSPLHF
TRBJ2-3,15,-,TRBD1,TRBV2,TGTGCCAGCAGTTCGATACAGGGGTTCACAGATACGCAGTATTTT,CASSSIQGFTDTQYF
TRBJ1-2,13,-,-,TRBV5-1,TGCGCCAGCAGCTCGACGGGGGAGGATGGCTACACCTTC,CASSSTGEDGYTF
TRBJ1-2,13,-,TRBD1,TRBV6-6,TGTGCCAGCACGATCGACAGGGGGTATGGCTACACCTTC,CASTIDRGYGYTF
TRBJ2-1,16,-,TRBD2,TRBV7-6,TGTGCCAGCTCCACCGGGGCTTTTAGCGGGATAAATGAGCAGTTCTTC,CASSTGAFSGINEQFF
TRBJ2-3,16,-,TRBD2,TRBV18,TGTGCCAGCTCTTACGATTTCTCGCGGGGGACAGATACGCAGTATTTT,CASSYDFSRGTDTQYF
TRBJ2-1,15,-,-,TRBV6-5,TGTGCCAGCAGTCCGGCCATACTAACCGTCAATGAGCAGTTCTTC,CASSPAILTVNEQFF
TRBJ2-1,15,-,-,TRBV6-4,TGTGCCAGCAGTGTCTTAGCGGCAGCTTACAATGAGCAGTTCTTC,CASSVLAAAYNEQFF
TRBJ2-7,14,-,-,TRBV19,TGTGCCAGTAGTATCCGGCAGGGGTTCTACGAGCAGTACTTC,CASSIRQGFYEQYF